This T cell receptor beta chain emerged from a study of beta chain features in type 1 diabetes. Study results and limitations: Type 1 diabetes patients had TCRB CDR3s that were shorter (moderately but significantly so) in all four CD4+ subsets. PCR, the amplification step, might favor shorter templates, equally in patients and controls.

This clone came up a few times. The antigen is not known. Expressed TCRB transcripts were sequenced because the entire RNA isolate underwent reverse transcription. The protocol was immunoSEQ multiplex PCR, while the TCRdb copy is restricted to in-frame clones and leaves out a portion. Among around 340,000 clones listed, around 8.5% were seen once. Sequencing was done on a sample of central memory CD4+ T cells from blood. This TCR was sampled from a man aged 25-40 years with type 1 diabetes.

The CDR3 loop is CKASGAEEQYF. For the CDR3, the DNA is TGCAAAGCTAGCGGGGCGGAGGAGCAGTACTTC. V is TRBV20-1 and J is TRBJ2-7; TRBD2 matches at 9 bases. CDR1 and CDR2 from the germline V gene are DFQATT and SNEGSKA (reference sequence). This CDR3 spans 11 amino acids.